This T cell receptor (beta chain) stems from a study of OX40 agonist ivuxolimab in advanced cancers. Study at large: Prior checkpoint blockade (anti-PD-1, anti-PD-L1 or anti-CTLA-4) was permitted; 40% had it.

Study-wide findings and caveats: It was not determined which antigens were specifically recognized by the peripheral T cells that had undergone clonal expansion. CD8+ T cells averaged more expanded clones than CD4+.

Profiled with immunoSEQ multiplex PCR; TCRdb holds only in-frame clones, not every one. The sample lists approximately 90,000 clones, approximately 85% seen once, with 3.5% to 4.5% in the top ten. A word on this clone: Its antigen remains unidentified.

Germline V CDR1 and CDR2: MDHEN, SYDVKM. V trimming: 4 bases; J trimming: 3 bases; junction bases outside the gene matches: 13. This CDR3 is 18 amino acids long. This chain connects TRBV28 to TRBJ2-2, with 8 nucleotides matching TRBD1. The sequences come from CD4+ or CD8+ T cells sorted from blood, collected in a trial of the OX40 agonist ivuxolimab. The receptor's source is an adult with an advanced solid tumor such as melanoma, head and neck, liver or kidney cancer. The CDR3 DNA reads TGTGCCAGCAGTTCATTATCAGGGGGCGGGATATACACCGGGGAGCTGTTTTTT. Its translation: CASSSLSGGGIYTGELFF.